The 11 T cell receptor beta chains listed next were all sequenced from one sample in a study of OX40 agonist ivuxolimab in advanced cancers. Only in-frame clones appear in the TCRdb table, and some are missing; sequencing was by immunoSEQ multiplex PCR. The sample contains around 60,000 clones, 79% of which appear only once. Sequences were derived from CD4+ or CD8+ T cells sorted from blood, sampled in a trial of the OX40 agonist ivuxolimab. The origin of the receptors is an adult with an advanced solid tumor such as melanoma, head and neck, liver or kidney cancer.

This clone was picked up a small number of times. The gene calls are TRBV7-8 and TRBJ1-5; D uncertain. This CDR3 spans 17 amino acids. Trimming shortened V by 5 bases and J by 4 bases, and 21 bases separated the two germline ends. Germline CDR1 SGHVS, CDR2 FQNEAQ. CDR3 sequence reads: CASSPQSGGAPNQPQHF. In DNA, the CDR3 is TGTGCCAGCAGCCCTCAGTCGGGTGGTGCACCTAATCAGCCCCAGCATTTT.

The chain uses TRBV6-5 and TRBJ1-2; the D gene is possibly TRBD1 (5 bases). Trimming removed 6 bases from V and 4 bases from J, with 12 bases in between. This CDR3 comprises 13 residues. Per germline, CDR1 MNHEY and CDR2 SVGAGI. CDR3 nucleotide sequence: TGTGCCAGCAGGGGACGGTGGGCCTATGGCTACACCTTC. Its protein product is CASRGRWAYGYTF.

This clone has a single count. The chain carries TRBV10-3 and TRBJ1-1; D is ambiguous. Trimming took off 0 bases at V and 1 base at J, with 6 bases between the two ends. CDR1 is ENHRY and CDR2 is SYGVKD in the germline V gene. CDR3 length: 14 amino acids. CDR3 nucleotides: TGTGCCATCAGTGAGTCAGGGAGGAACACTGAAGCTTTCTTT. Amino acid sequence: CAISESGRNTEAFF.

This clone was found many times. This chain uses TRBV4-1 with TRBJ2-2; D might be TRBD1 or TRBD2, each matching 6 bases. V dropped 4 bases and J dropped 6 bases, with 12 bases sitting between them. CDR3 length equals 14 residues. Germline V gene data show CDR1 as MGHRA and CDR2 as YSYEKL. The CDR3 loop is CASSLKRGAGELFF. CDR3 in DNA: TGCGCCAGCAGCCTAAAAAGGGGGGCCGGGGAGCTGTTTTTT.

The chain joins TRBV7-8 to TRBJ1-3, with TRBD1 matching over 8 bases. The junction had 12 bases not matched to a gene; V was cut back by 7 bases and J by 4 bases. Germline values: CDR1 SGHVS, CDR2 FQNEAQ. The CDR3 covers 16 residues. The CDR3 spells CASTGGQGVSGNTIYF. CDR3 DNA: TGTGCCAGCACCGGAGGACAGGGAGTCTCCGGAAACACCATATATTTT.

The V gene is TRBV21-1, the J gene TRBJ1-5. TRBV21-1 is classified as a pseudogene. The CDR3 length is 17 residues. CDR3 sequence: CASSKDSAAATDQPQHF. CDR3 in DNA: TGTGCCAGCAGCAAAGATTCGGCGGCAGCGACTGATCAGCCCCAGCATTTT.

V usage is TRBV19 and J usage is TRBJ2-2; possibly TRBD1 or TRBD2 for D (6 bases each). The germline V gene encodes CDR1 LNHDA and CDR2 SQIVND (reference sequence). The CDR3 loop spans 15 amino acids. Trimming cost V 3 bases and J 4 bases, with 12 bases left between them. As DNA, the CDR3 is TGTGCCAGTAGTATCTCGGGGGCTGGCACCGGGGAGCTGTTTTTT. As protein: CASSISGAGTGELFF.

The genes are TRBV5-1 and TRBJ2-3; 9 positions agree with TRBD2. There are 15 residues in the CDR3. In germline, CDR1 is SGHRS, CDR2 YFSETQ. Trimming removed 4 bases from V and 9 bases from J; junction bases left unmatched: 12. In DNA form, the CDR3 reads TGCGCCAGCAGCCCCGGGACTAGCTTCTTCGCCACGCAGTATTTT. Its protein is CASSPGTSFFATQYF. Full variable domain (remainder filled in from reference TRBV5-1 and TRBJ2-3): KAGVTQTPRYLIKTRGQQVTLSCSPISGHRSVSWYQQTPGQGLQFLFEYFSETQRNKGNFPGRFSGRQFSNSRSEMNVSTLELGDSALYLCASSPGTSFFATQYFGPGTRLTVL.

The chain combines TRBV4-1 with TRBJ2-6, with D maybe TRBD1 (5 bases). Trimming removed 0 bases from V and 3 bases from J, with 18 bases in between. This CDR3 has 19 residues. Germline V lookup: CDR1 MGHRA, CDR2 YSYEKL. The DNA of the CDR3 is TGCGCCAGCAGCCAAGATGCTATGCCAGGGTCCAGTGGGGCCAACGTCCTGACTTTC. The encoded protein is CASSQDAMPGSSGANVLTF.

The J gene is TRBJ2-1, the V gene TRBV11-3, with D maybe TRBD2 (6 bases). The germline gives CDR1 SGHNT, CDR2 YENEEA. Trimming stripped 0 bases from V and 5 bases from J, with 17 bases between. The CDR3 is 17 amino acids. The CDR3: CASSLDRWSSEDNEQFF. CDR3 nucleotide sequence: TGTGCCAGCAGCTTAGATCGGTGGTCTAGCGAGGACAATGAGCAGTTCTTC.

The J gene is TRBJ1-4, the V gene TRBV7-3; no reliable D call. The CDR3 covers 16 residues. The germline V and J ends were trimmed by 1 base and 0 bases, with 9 bases remaining between them. CDR1 and CDR2 (germline): SGHTA, FQGTGA. CDR3 sequence reads: CASSLNRGPTNEKLFF. CDR3 nucleotides: TGTGCCAGCAGCTTAAACCGAGGCCCAACTAATGAAAAACTGTTTTTT.